This entry lists 23 T cell receptor beta chains sequenced from one sample in a study of CD8 T cells in Susac syndrome. A quantity of about 0.5 to 1 ug RNA underwent reverse transcription using random hexamers. Each CDR3 protein is one row after TCRdb ran MiXCR on the immunoSEQ multiplex PCR reads. Here the sample spans around 170,000 distinct CDR3 sequences, 95% being singletons. The material sequenced was CD8+ T cells from PBMCs. The source is a human donor with Susac syndrome.

On this clonotype: Likely a read error: the CDR3 ends without its conserved phenylalanine or tryptophan. The V gene is TRBV13, the J gene TRBJ1-6; D perhaps matches TRBD1 (5 bases). The CDR3 is 15 residues long. Trimming left V 3 bases short and J 9 bases short, with 15 bases between. The germline V gene has CDR1 PRHDT and CDR2 FYEKMQ (reference sequence). The DNA of the CDR3 is TGTGCCAGCAGCTTCTTTCAGGGTAACAGTTCACCCCTCCACCTT. Encoded protein: CASSFFQGNSSPLHL.

This clonotype occurred once. CDR3 DNA: TGTGCCAGCTCGCCGCCGGGACAGAGCCCTTATGGCTACACCTTC. This encodes CASSPPGQSPYGYTF. This chain joins TRBV18 and TRBJ1-2, with 7 bases lining up with TRBD1. V was pared by 6 bases and J by 5 bases, with 12 bases of the junction left unmatched. The CDR3 totals 15 residues. Looked up from germline, CDR1 is KGHSH and CDR2 is LQKENI.

V usage is TRBV9 and J usage is TRBJ1-6; 7 bases map to TRBD1. Trimming at V came to 3 bases and at J to 3 bases, leaving 6 bases not matched to a gene. This CDR3 has 16 residues. Per germline, CDR1 SGDLS and CDR2 YYNGEE. The CDR3 loop is CASSATDRLYNSPLHF. CDR3 coding DNA: TGTGCCAGCAGCGCAACGGACAGGCTCTATAATTCACCCCTCCACTTT. The variable domain in full, with the rest retrieved from reference TRBV9 and TRBJ1-6, is DSGVTQTPKHLITATGQRVTLRCSPRSGDLSVYWYQQSLDQGLQFLIQYYNGEERAKGNILERFSAQQFPDLHSELNLSSLELGDSALYFCASSATDRLYNSPLHFGNGTRLTVT.

The rearrangement uses TRBV20-1 and TRBJ1-4; D may be TRBD1 (5 bases). Trimming left V 6 bases short and J 7 bases short, with 18 bases between. Germline V lookup: CDR1 DFQATT, CDR2 SNEGSKA (reference sequence). There are 14 residues in the CDR3. The CDR3 loop reads CSAARQGYFEKLFF. The CDR3 DNA reads as TGCAGTGCCGCTCGTCAGGGTTATTTTGAAAAACTGTTTTTT.

The V call is TRBV9, the J call TRBJ2-3; TRBD2 matches at 10 bases. After removal of 4 bases from V and 2 bases from J, the junction contained 4 bases not matched to a gene. This CDR3 is built from 15 residues. CDR1 is SGDLS, CDR2 YYNGEE, per germline. The DNA for the CDR3 is TGTGCCAGCAGCCCTAGCGGGGGAACCACAGATACGCAGTATTTT. It codes for CASSPSGGTTDTQYF.

The CDR3 DNA follows: TGTGCCAGCAGCGTATTTACGACGGCCGGAAGCGGGGACTATGGCTACACCTTC. Protein: CASSVFTTAGSGDYGYTF. The J gene is TRBJ1-2, the V gene TRBV9; no reliable D call. This CDR3 comprises 18 residues. The germline V gene has CDR1 SGDLS and CDR2 YYNGEE. The V end lost 1 base, the J end lost 3 bases, and 22 bases lay between the germline ends.

The genes are TRBV3-1 and TRBJ2-5; D may be TRBD2 (5 bases). CDR3 length: 14 amino acids. The ends were cut back, 0 bases at V and 2 bases at J, with 7 bases in the middle. Looked up from germline, CDR1 is LGHDT and CDR2 is YNNKEL (reference sequence). CDR3 loop: CASSQDSAQETQYF. The CDR3 bases are TGTGCCAGCAGCCAAGATAGCGCGCAAGAGACCCAGTACTTC.

This clonotype was found once. This chain joins TRBV11-2 and TRBJ2-7; 8 bases match TRBD2. Looked up from germline, CDR1 is SGHAT and CDR2 is FQNNGV. After removal of 4 bases from V and 9 bases from J, the junction contained 5 bases not matched to a gene. This CDR3 is 12 amino acids long. Here the CDR3 reads CASSSAGAGQYF. As DNA, the CDR3 is TGTGCCAGCAGCTCAGCGGGGGCAGGGCAGTACTTC.

The V call is TRBV7-2, the J call TRBJ2-3; 12 bases fit TRBD2. Trimming cost V 0 bases and J 4 bases; bases outside gene matches: 8. Germline CDR1 and CDR2: SGHTA and FQGNSA. This CDR3 spans 18 amino acids. In DNA, the CDR3 is TGTGCCAGCAGCTTAGCCCTGCTAGCGGGAGGGCCGGCAGATACGCAGTATTTT. Translation gives CASSLALLAGGPADTQYF.

J is TRBJ2-7 and V is TRBV20-1; 11 positions match TRBD1. The length of the CDR3 is 14 residues. The germline V gene has CDR1 DFQATT and CDR2 SNEGSKA (reference sequence). J was trimmed by 3 bases and V by 3 bases; bases with no gene match: 4. The CDR3: CSASPGTGGYEQYF. The CDR3 DNA reads TGCAGTGCTAGTCCCGGGACAGGGGGCTACGAGCAGTACTTC.

This rearrangement joins TRBV28 to TRBJ2-2; D gene ambiguous. This CDR3 has 12 residues. Germline V gene sequence: CDR1 MDHEN, CDR2 SYDVKM. Trimming shortened V by 6 bases and J by 3 bases, and 5 bases separated the two germline ends. CDR3 sequence reads: CASRDHTGELFF. The CDR3 DNA reads TGTGCCAGCAGGGACCACACCGGGGAGCTGTTTTTT.

This clonotype has a handful of counts. This chain joins TRBV19 and TRBJ2-7, with TRBD1 matching over 10 bases. Germline V gene lookup returns CDR1 LNHDA and CDR2 SQIVND (reference sequence). The V segment lost 4 bases and the J segment 2 bases; nucleotides outside the gene matches: 2. This CDR3 contains 14 residues. CDR3 in amino acids: CASSTGTGAYEQYF. The CDR3 DNA reads as TGTGCCAGTAGTACCGGGACAGGGGCCTACGAGCAGTACTTC.

V usage is TRBV6-5 and J usage is TRBJ2-1; 7 bases are shared with TRBD2. CDR3 length equals 18 residues. Germline-derived CDR1 and CDR2 are MNHEY and SVGAGI. V shed 0 bases, J shed 0 bases, and the junction held 8 bases outside the gene matches. The CDR3 nucleotides are TGTGCCAGCAGTTACTCGATCGCGACGGGAGGCTCCTACAATGAGCAGTTCTTC. It encodes CASSYSIATGGSYNEQFF.

This chain links TRBV7-8 with TRBJ2-5, with 9 bases aligning to TRBD2. Germline V gives CDR1 SGHVS, CDR2 FQNEAQ. V lost 1 base and J lost 3; bases outside the gene matches: 3. The CDR3 is 15 residues long. DNA of the CDR3: TGTGCCAGCAGCTTAGAAGGCGGGAGGGAAGAGACCCAGTACTTC. Its translation is CASSLEGGREETQYF. The full variable domain, in which reference TRBV7-8 and TRBJ2-5 provide the parts outside the CDR3, is GAGVSQSPRYKVAKRGQDVALRCDPISGHVSLFWYQQALGQGPEFLTYFQNEAQLDKSGLPSDRFFAERPEGSVSTLKIQRTQQEDSAVYLCASSLEGGREETQYFGPGTRLLVL.

J is TRBJ2-2 and V is TRBV7-9; D gene uncertain. This CDR3 contains 14 residues. Germline CDR1 reads SEHNR; CDR2 reads FQNEAQ (reference sequence). V lost 2 bases and J lost 5, with 9 bases in between. CDR3 sequence reads: CASSLIESTGELFF. The DNA of the CDR3 is TGTGCCAGCAGCTTAATAGAGTCTACCGGGGAGCTGTTTTTT.

V and J are TRBV30 and TRBJ2-5; D possibly uses TRBD1 or TRBD2 (5 bases each). CDR1 is GTSNPN, CDR2 SVGIG, per germline (reference sequence). The V gene lost 0 bases and the J gene lost 3 bases, with 17 bases spanning the gap. The CDR3 contains 16 residues. The CDR3 here is CAWSVETADLKETQYF. The DNA of the CDR3 is TGTGCCTGGAGTGTAGAGACAGCGGACCTAAAAGAGACCCAGTACTTC.

J is TRBJ2-3 and V is TRBV2, with TRBD2 matching over 12 bases. V was pared by 4 bases and J by 0 bases, with 2 bases of the junction left unmatched. The CDR3 is 16 amino acids. The germline CDR1 and CDR2 sequences are SNHLY and FYNNEI. For the CDR3, the DNA is TGTGCCAGCAGTGGGACTAGCGGGACTAGCACAGATACGCAGTATTTT. Translating gives CASSGTSGTSTDTQYF. The full variable domain, completed using reference TRBV2 and TRBJ2-3, is EPEVTQTPSHQVTQMGQEVILRCVPISNHLYFYWYRQILGQKVEFLVSFYNNEISEKSEIFDDQFSVERPDGSNFTLKIRSTKLEDSAMYFCASSGTSGTSTDTQYFGPGTRLTVL.

The chain uses TRBV19 and TRBJ2-1, with no clear D. The CDR3 contains 12 residues. Germline CDR1 LNHDA, CDR2 SQIVND (reference sequence). V was pared by 3 bases and J by 9 bases, with 9 bases between. The CDR3 here is CASSISTTEQFF. The CDR3 DNA reads as TGTGCCAGTAGTATTTCGACAACTGAGCAGTTCTTC.

The chain joins TRBV12-3 or TRBV12-4 to TRBJ1-1, with D possibly being TRBD1 (6 bases). Trimming took 8 bases from V and 4 from J, leaving 20 bases between them. The CDR3 has 15 amino acids. CDR3 coding DNA: TGTGCCAGCCGACTCGGTGGCACAGGGAGCACTGAAGCTTTCTTT. Translated: CASRLGGTGSTEAFF.

The CDR3 is CSALLAGGADTQYF. Here the CDR3 DNA reads TGCAGCGCTTTACTAGCGGGGGGCGCAGATACGCAGTATTTT. The rearrangement links TRBV29-1 to TRBJ2-3; 12 bases are shared with TRBD2. V lost 7 bases, J lost 4 bases, and 6 bases stayed unmatched. Germline loops: CDR1 SQVTM, CDR2 ANQGSEA. The CDR3 loop spans 14 amino acids.

The chain recombines TRBV27 with TRBJ2-7; tentatively, D is TRBD1 or TRBD2 (5 bases each). The CDR3 spans 14 residues. Germline lookup yields CDR1 MNHEY and CDR2 SMNVEV (reference sequence). Trimming took 5 bases from V and 0 from J, leaving 11 bases between them. CDR3 DNA: TGTGCCAGCAGTCTCTCGGGGCCCTCCTACGAGCAGTACTTC. Protein product: CASSLSGPSYEQYF.

The chain links TRBV3-1 to TRBJ2-3; a possible D gene is TRBD2 (6 bases). This CDR3 region has 16 residues. The V gene lost 5 bases and the J gene lost 2 bases, with 17 bases spanning the gap. Germline V lookup: CDR1 LGHDT, CDR2 YNNKEL (reference sequence). CDR3 sequence (DNA): TGTGCCAGCAGCACTCAGAATAGCGGCTACACAGATACGCAGTATTTT. It yields the protein CASSTQNSGYTDTQYF.

The genes are TRBV5-4 and TRBJ1-4; D uncertain. Germline loops: CDR1 SGHNT, CDR2 YYREEE (reference sequence). The CDR3 is 15 amino acids. V lost 0 bases and J 0 bases, leaving 6 bases between the germline ends. The CDR3 region has the DNA TGTGCCAGCAGCTTGGGTCACGCAACTAATGAAAAACTGTTTTTT. It translates to CASSLGHATNEKLFF.